Detailed here is one T cell receptor beta chain. The antigen remains undetermined. Method: immunoSEQ multiplex PCR; TCRdb's copy keeps in-frame clones and lacks some. This sample carries roughly 80,000 clones, roughly 87% of them seen once, and the ten largest clones take more than 4.5%. This entry is derived from a study of T cell responses to AZD1222 COVID-19 vaccine. CDR1 MGHRA and CDR2 YSYEKL come from the germline V gene. With 2 bases removed from V and 5 bases from J, the gap between germline ends came to 7 bases. This CDR3 contains 14 residues. Study-level points and caveats: Females outnumbered males among donors, who were mostly white British; clonal diversity was possibly underestimated.

The sequence was collected from an adult in good health. This material consisted of peripheral blood, taken on day 0 of MenACWY control vaccination. This sequence joins TRBV4-1 and TRBJ1-6; no definite D call. CDR3 in DNA: TGCGCCAGCAGCCAAATTACAGATAATTCACCCCTCCACTTT. This encodes CASSQITDNSPLHF.